Included here is one T cell receptor beta chain sequence, with context. Its specificity is unknown. TCRdb's table, derived via immunoSEQ multiplex PCR, lists solely in-frame clones and lacks some. The sample includes 2,100,000 or so clones, 90% to 96% seen only once; the top ten take roughly 0.13%. Trimming left V 4 bases short and J 5 bases short, with 18 bases between. The CDR3 length is 15 residues. Germline V gene lookup returns CDR1 SGHTS and CDR2 YDEGEE. The record originates from a study of shared clonotypes between healthy human individuals. Study conclusions and caveats: All-four-donor shared clonotypes had higher generation probabilities than non-shared clonotypes did. Depth was large, yet rarefaction showed that sorted-subset sequencing was incomplete.

The source is a man between 18 and 35 years old in good health. This chain connects TRBV5-8 to TRBJ2-5; no reliable D call. Input material: naive CD4+ T cells sorted from blood. Described subset: CD45RA+ positively selected. The CDR3 reads CASSPDKSSRETQYF. Written as DNA, the CDR3 is TGTGCCAGCAGCCCGGATAAGTCTTCCCGGGAGACCCAGTACTTC.